This T cell receptor beta chain was sequenced during a study of blood T cell repertoires in COVID-19. Study background: PBMCs, B-cell-depleted T cells, or T cells provided the cDNA or gDNA that made up the material.

Residents of about two dozen US areas, aged roughly 18 to 95 years, made up the participants. Categorization into cohorts depended on clinical history that participants reported. Here immunoSEQ multiplex PCR was the method, and the copy in TCRdb shows in-frame clones only, minus some. Of hundreds of thousands of clones in the sample, approximately 88% were seen once. Germline lookup yields CDR1 LGHDT and CDR2 YNNKEL (reference sequence). V was shortened by 3 bases and J by 1 base, with 18 bases between the two germline ends. This CDR3 has 18 residues. Sequenced input: PBMCs or T cells enriched from blood (not recorded which). The receptor was derived from a middle-aged woman with acute COVID-19. The rearrangement joins TRBV3-1 (or the pseudogene TRBV3-2) to TRBJ1-4; possibly TRBD1 for D (5 bases). The chain's CDR3 is CASSHLPGPWGTNEKLFF. The CDR3 bases are TGTGCCAGCAGCCATCTTCCAGGGCCTTGGGGAACTAATGAAAAACTGTTTTTT.